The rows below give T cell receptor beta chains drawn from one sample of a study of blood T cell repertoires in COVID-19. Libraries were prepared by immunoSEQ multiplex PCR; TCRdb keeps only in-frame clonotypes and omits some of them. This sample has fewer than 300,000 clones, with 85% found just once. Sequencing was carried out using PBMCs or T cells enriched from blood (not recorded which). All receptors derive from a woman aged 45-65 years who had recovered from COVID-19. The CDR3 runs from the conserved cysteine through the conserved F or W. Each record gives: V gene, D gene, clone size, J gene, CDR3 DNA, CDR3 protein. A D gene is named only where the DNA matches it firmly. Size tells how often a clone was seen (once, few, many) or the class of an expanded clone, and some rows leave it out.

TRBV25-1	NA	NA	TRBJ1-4	TGTGCCAGCAGTGCGGTGGATGAAAAACTGTTTTTT	CASSAVDEKLFF
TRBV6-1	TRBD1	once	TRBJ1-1	TGTGCCAGCAGTGAATTTCCAGGGGGCCTGAACACTGAAGCTTTCTTT	CASSEFPGGLNTEAFF
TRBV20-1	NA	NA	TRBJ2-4	TGCAGTGCCCAGGGCCCAAACATTCAGTACTTC	CSAQGPNIQYF
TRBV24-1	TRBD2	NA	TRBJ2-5	TGTGCCACCAGTGACCCTAGCGGGGGAGAACAAGAGACCCAGTACTTC	CATSDPSGGEQETQYF
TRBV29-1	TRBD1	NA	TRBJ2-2	TGCAGCGCGGGACAGCATGGGACCGGGGAGCTGTTTTTT	CSAGQHGTGELFF
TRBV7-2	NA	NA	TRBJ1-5	TGTGCCAGCAGCTTAGAGGTCGGGAGCAATCAGCCCCAGCATTTT	CASSLEVGSNQPQHF
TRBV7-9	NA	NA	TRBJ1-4	TGTGCCAGCAGCCCCCTTGGACAGCCTGCAACTAATGAAAAACTGTTTTTT	CASSPLGQPATNEKLFF
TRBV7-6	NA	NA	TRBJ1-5	TGTGCCAGCAGCTCCGGAGTCAGAGCTAGCAATCAGCCCCAGCATTTT	CASSSGVRASNQPQHF
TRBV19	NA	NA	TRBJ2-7	TGTGCCAGTAGTATGGGCACCCATGAGCTGTACTTC	CASSMGTHELYF
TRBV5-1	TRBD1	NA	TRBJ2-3	TGCGCCAGCAGCTCGACAGGGGGCCCCCGCACAGATACGCAGTATTTT	CASSSTGGPRTDTQYF
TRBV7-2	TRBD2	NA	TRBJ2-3	TGTGCCAGCAGCCCCCGGACTAGCAGAACAGATACGCAGTATTTT	CASSPRTSRTDTQYF
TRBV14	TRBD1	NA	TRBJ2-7	TGTGCCAGCAGCCAATTGGGACAGGGGTCCTACGAGCAGTACTTC	CASSQLGQGSYEQYF
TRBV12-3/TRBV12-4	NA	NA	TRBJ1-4	TGTGCCAGCAGTACCCCCGGGGAAAAACTGTTTTTT	CASSTPGEKLFF
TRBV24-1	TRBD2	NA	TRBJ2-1	TGTGCCACCAGTGATCCGGGCCTAGCGGGGGGGCAGTTCTTC	CATSDPGLAGGQFF
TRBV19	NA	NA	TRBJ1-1	TGTGCCAGTAGTGGACGGGGGGAGAGAACTGAAGCTTTCTTT	CASSGRGERTEAFF
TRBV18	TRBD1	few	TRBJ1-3	TGTGCCAGCTCACCATCGGACAGGGGAAACACCATATATTTT	CASSPSDRGNTIYF
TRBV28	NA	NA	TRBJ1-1	TGTGCCAGCACCGCGGGGCTGGGGTACACTGAAGCTTTCTTT	CASTAGLGYTEAFF
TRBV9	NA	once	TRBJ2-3	TGTGCCAGCAGCGTAGCTGTTAGCAACACAGATACGCAGTATTTT	CASSVAVSNTDTQYF
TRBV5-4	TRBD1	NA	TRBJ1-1	TGTGCCAGCAGCGGGACAGGGGGGGGGACTGAAGCTTTCTTT	CASSGTGGGTEAFF
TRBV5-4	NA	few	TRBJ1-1	TGTGCCAGCAGCCCACGGGAGGGTAGGGAAGCTTTCTTT	CASSPREGREAFF
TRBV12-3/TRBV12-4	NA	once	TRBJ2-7	TGTGCCAGCAGTTTGGGCCCTGACTACGAGCAGTACTTC	CASSLGPDYEQYF
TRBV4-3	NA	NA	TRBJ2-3	TGCGCCAGCAGCCAAGTACCCCTCGGTGACTACCTATTAAGCACAGATACGCAGTATTTT	CASSQVPLGDYLLSTDTQYF
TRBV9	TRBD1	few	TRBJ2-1	TGTGCCAGCAGCGTGGGACAGTACAATGAGCAGTTCTTC	CASSVGQYNEQFF
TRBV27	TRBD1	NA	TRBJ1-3	TGTGCCAGCAGTTTAGCAGGGGGAGTTGGAAACACCATATATTTT	CASSLAGGVGNTIYF
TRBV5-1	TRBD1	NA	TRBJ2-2	TGCGCCAGCAGCTTATTCCTGGGACAGAGTAACACCGGGGAGCTGTTTTTT	CASSLFLGQSNTGELFF
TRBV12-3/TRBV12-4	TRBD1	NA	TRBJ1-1	TGTGCCAGCGGGACAGGCTTGAACACTGAAGCTTTCTTT	CASGTGLNTEAFF
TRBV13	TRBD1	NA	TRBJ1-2	TGTGCCAGCAGCTTAGGCCTGTACAGGGGAAATGGCTACACCTTC	CASSLGLYRGNGYTF
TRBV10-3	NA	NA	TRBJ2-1	TGTGCCATCAGTGAGTCTGCTAGCGTGGGGTCCAATGAGCAGTTCTTC	CAISESASVGSNEQFF
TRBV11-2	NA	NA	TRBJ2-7	TGTGCCAGCAGCTTAGATGGGCTGGGTTTCGCCTACGAGCAGTACTTC	CASSLDGLGFAYEQYF
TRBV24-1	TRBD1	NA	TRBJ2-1	TGTGCCACTCAGGACAGGCTTAGGGATGAGCAGTTCTTC	CATQDRLRDEQFF
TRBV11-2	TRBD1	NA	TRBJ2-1	TGTGCCAGCAGCCCAAATGTCGGACAGGGCTACAATGAGCAGTTCTTC	CASSPNVGQGYNEQFF
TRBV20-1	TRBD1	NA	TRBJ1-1	TGCAGTGCTAGTGCTACAGGGGGCTTTGTGAACACTGAAGCTTTCTTT	CSASATGGFVNTEAFF
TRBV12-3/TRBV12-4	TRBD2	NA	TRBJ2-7	TGTGCCAGCAGGCGCGGGAGCTACGAGCAGTACTTC	CASRRGSYEQYF
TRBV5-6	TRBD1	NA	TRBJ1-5	TGTGCCAGCAGCTTGCGCGCCAGGGGGTACAATCAGCCCCAGCATTTT	CASSLRARGYNQPQHF
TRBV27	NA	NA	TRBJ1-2	TGTGCCAGCAGTCCCCGTTACAGGGATGGCTACACCTTC	CASSPRYRDGYTF
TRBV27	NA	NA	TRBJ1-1	TGTGCCAGCAGTTCCCGGGGGGGCTGGAGCACTGAAGCTTTCTTT	CASSSRGGWSTEAFF
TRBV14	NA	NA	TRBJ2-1	TGTGCCAGCACGGCTATCCACAGGGCAAGTGGCAATAATGAGCAGTTCTTC	CASTAIHRASGNNEQFF
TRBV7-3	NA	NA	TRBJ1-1	TGTGCCAGCAGCTTTACAGCGGACACTGAAGCTTTCTTT	CASSFTADTEAFF
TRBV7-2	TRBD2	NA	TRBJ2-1	TGTGCCAGCAGCTTACAAGCGGGAGGCCTCAATGAGCAGTTCTTC	CASSLQAGGLNEQFF
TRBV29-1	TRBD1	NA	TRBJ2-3	TGCAGCGTGTATCGACAGGGGACAGATACGCAGTATTTT	CSVYRQGTDTQYF
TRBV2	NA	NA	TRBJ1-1	TGTGCCAGCAGTGTGACAGCAAACACTGAAGCTTTCTTT	CASSVTANTEAFF
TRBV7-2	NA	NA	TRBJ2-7	TGTGCCAGCAGACCGGGACATTCGGGCGACGAGCAGTACTTC	CASRPGHSGDEQYF
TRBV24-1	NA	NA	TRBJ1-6	TGTGCCACCAGCCCCGGCGGGGTGATTTCACCCCTCCACTTT	CATSPGGVISPLHF
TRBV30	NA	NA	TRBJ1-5	TGTGCCTGGAGTGGTGGTGGCGCGGGGCAGCCCCAGCATTTT	CAWSGGGAGQPQHF
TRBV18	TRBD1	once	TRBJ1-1	TGTGCCAGCTCACAGGGACAGGGTAACACTGAAGCTTTCTTT	CASSQGQGNTEAFF
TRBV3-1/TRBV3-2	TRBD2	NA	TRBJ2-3	TGTGCCAGCAGTCCCGGGACTAGCATATTAGCAGATACGCAGTATTTT	CASSPGTSILADTQYF
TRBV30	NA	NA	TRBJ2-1	TGTGCCTGGAGCCGCTCCTACAATGAGCAGTTCTTC	CAWSRSYNEQFF
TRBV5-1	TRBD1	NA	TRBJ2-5	TGCGCCAGCAGCCTGACAGGGGGCGGGGTGACCCAGTACTTC	CASSLTGGGVTQYF
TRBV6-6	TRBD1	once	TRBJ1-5	TGTGCCAGCAGCCGCGGACAGGGGGTATTGGCCCAGCATTTT	CASSRGQGVLAQHF
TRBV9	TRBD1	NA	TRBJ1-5	TGTGCCAGCAGCGTAGCTCTCAGGGGGGAGTATCAGCCCCAGCATTTT	CASSVALRGEYQPQHF
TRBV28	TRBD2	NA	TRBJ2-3	TGTGCCAGCTATAGCGGGGACACAGATACGCAGTATTTT	CASYSGDTDTQYF
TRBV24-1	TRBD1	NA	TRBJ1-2	TGTGCCACAGCGGGACAGGGGTCTGTCGGAGGCTACACCTTC	CATAGQGSVGGYTF